Each of the 13 T cell receptor beta chains below was sequenced from the same sample in a study of blood T cell repertoires in COVID-19. Sequenced by immunoSEQ multiplex PCR; TCRdb stores in-frame clones only, minus some. Here the sample spans around 200,000 clones, 90% being singletons. Sequencing used PBMCs or T cells enriched from blood (not recorded which). Receptors originate from a man aged 30 to 39 who had recovered from COVID-19.

The V and J genes are TRBV29-1 and TRBJ2-3; D is possibly TRBD1 (5 bases). Trimming removed 5 bases at V and 0 bases at J, with 12 bases between. This CDR3 has 14 amino acids. Germline V gene lookup returns CDR1 SQVTM and CDR2 ANQGSEA. The CDR3 loop reads CSVLGRGSTDTQYF. As DNA, the CDR3 is TGCAGCGTTCTGGGGCGAGGTAGCACAGATACGCAGTATTTT.

This chain uses TRBV19 with TRBJ2-5, with 8 bases that match TRBD1. Losses at the gene ends were 5 bases for V and 0 bases for J; bases not matched to a gene: 5. The CDR3 is made up of 15 amino acids. Germline CDR1 LNHDA, CDR2 SQIVND (reference sequence). The DNA of the CDR3 is TGTGCCAGTAGTGCGGACAGGGAAAACCAAGAGACCCAGTACTTC. Encoded protein: CASSADRENQETQYF.

This clone was counted a few times. The chain uses TRBV7-6 and TRBJ2-2; 9 bases agree with TRBD1. Germline CDR1 reads SGHVS; CDR2 reads FNYEAQ. The V segment lost 2 bases and the J segment 4 bases; nucleotides outside the gene matches: 5. The CDR3 contains 16 residues. For the CDR3, the DNA is TGTGCCAGCAGCTTATGGGACAGGGCTATCACCGGGGAGCTGTTTTTT. Protein: CASSLWDRAITGELFF.

This chain links TRBV9 with TRBJ1-2, with a weak D call TRBD1 (6 bases). The length of the CDR3 is 17 residues. V gave up 4 bases and J gave up 7 bases, with 26 bases separating them. CDR1 and CDR2 from the germline V gene are SGDLS and YYNGEE. CDR3 protein: CASSKGGVPAIVTGYTF. The CDR3 nucleotides are TGTGCCAGCAGCAAAGGGGGGGTTCCAGCCATAGTGACTGGCTACACCTTC.

The J gene is TRBJ2-7, the V gene TRBV4-2; D is ambiguous. The CDR3 runs 15 residues. Looked up from germline, CDR1 is LGHNA and CDR2 is YNFKEQ. Trimming stripped 1 base from V and 3 bases from J, with 13 bases between. In nucleotides, the CDR3 is TGTGCCAGCAGCCAAGGGTTTGGCGGTAACTACGAGCAGTACTTC. Translation: CASSQGFGGNYEQYF.

The V and J genes are TRBV11-2 and TRBJ2-6; 7 bases map to TRBD2. The CDR3 is made up of 17 amino acids. The ends lost 1 base at V and 0 bases at J; junction bases unmatched: 3. Germline lookup yields CDR1 SGHAT and CDR2 FQNNGV. The CDR3, as DNA: TGTGCCAGCAGCTTAGGAGCGGGGAACTCTGGGGCCAACGTCCTGACTTTC. It translates to CASSLGAGNSGANVLTF.

The chain joins TRBV9 to TRBJ2-2, with TRBD1 as a possible D gene (8 bases). The CDR3 is 14 amino acids. CDR1 SGDLS and CDR2 YYNGEE come from the germline V gene. The V gene lost 3 bases and the J gene lost 9 bases, with 15 bases spanning the gap. The CDR3 nucleotides read TGTGCCAGCAGCGGCAACAGGGGGGGTTGGGAGCTGTTTTTT. It specifies CASSGNRGGWELFF.

The V and J genes are TRBV7-8 and TRBJ1-5; D is possibly TRBD1 (6 bases). This CDR3 contains 17 residues. Looked up from germline, CDR1 is SGHVS and CDR2 is FQNEAQ. The V end lost 5 bases, the J end lost 3 bases, and 20 bases lay between the germline ends. The chain's CDR3 is CASSPSRAGVHNQPQHF. The DNA for the CDR3 is TGTGCCAGCAGCCCCAGTAGGGCAGGGGTTCACAATCAGCCCCAGCATTTT.

The gene calls are TRBV3-1 (or the pseudogene TRBV3-2) and TRBJ2-1, with D maybe TRBD2 (5 bases). The CDR3 has 9 amino acids. Trimming cost V 11 bases and J 12 bases, with 11 bases left between them. CDR1 is LGHDT and CDR2 is YNNKEL in the germline V gene (reference sequence). The CDR3 nucleotides are TGTGCCGCCCTCCGGGGGCAGTTCTTC. Its protein is CAALRGQFF.

CDR3 sequence reads: CASSSGQESQPQHF. The CDR3 nucleotides read TGTGCCAGCAGCTCGGGACAGGAAAGCCAGCCCCAGCATTTT. The gene calls are TRBV6-5 and TRBJ1-5, with TRBD1 matching over 8 bases. Germline CDR1 reads MNHEY; CDR2 reads SVGAGI. V lost 6 bases to trimming and J lost 7 bases; unmatched junction nucleotides: 8. The CDR3 has 14 residues.

The count of this clone is one. The chain carries TRBV5-4 and TRBJ2-5; 11 bases fit TRBD2. V shed 1 base, J shed 4 bases, and the junction held 3 bases outside the gene matches. Germline CDR1 reads SGHNT; CDR2 reads YYREEE (reference sequence). The CDR3 is 15 amino acids. This chain's CDR3 is CASSLLSGRVETQYF. As DNA, the CDR3 is TGTGCCAGCAGCTTGCTTAGCGGGAGGGTAGAGACCCAGTACTTC.

This chain joins TRBV6-2 or TRBV6-3 and TRBJ2-1, with 9 bases aligning to TRBD2. Germline-derived CDR1 and CDR2 are MNHEY and SVGEGT. Losses at the gene ends were 6 bases for V and 3 bases for J; bases not matched to a gene: 6. The CDR3 contains 15 residues. CDR3 region: CASSRLAVDYNEQFF. The CDR3 coding sequence is TGTGCCAGCAGCCGACTAGCGGTCGACTACAATGAGCAGTTCTTC.

The chain joins TRBV19 to TRBJ2-3; 11 nucleotides line up with TRBD1. Germline CDR1 reads LNHDA; CDR2 reads SQIVND (reference sequence). Trimming at V came to 10 bases and at J to 0 bases, leaving 9 bases not matched to a gene. This CDR3 is built from 16 residues. The CDR3 protein is CATRTGGLLSTDTQYF. CDR3 DNA: TGTGCCACCCGGACAGGGGGCTTACTGAGCACAGATACGCAGTATTTT.